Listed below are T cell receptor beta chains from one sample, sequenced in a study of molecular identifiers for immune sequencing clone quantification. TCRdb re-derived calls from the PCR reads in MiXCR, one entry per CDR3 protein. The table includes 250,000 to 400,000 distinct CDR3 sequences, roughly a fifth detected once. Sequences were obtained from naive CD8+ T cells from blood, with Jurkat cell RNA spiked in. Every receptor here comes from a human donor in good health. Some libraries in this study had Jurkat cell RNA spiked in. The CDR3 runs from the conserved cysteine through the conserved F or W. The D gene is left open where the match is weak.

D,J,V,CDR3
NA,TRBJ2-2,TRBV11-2,CASSLVSGTGELFF
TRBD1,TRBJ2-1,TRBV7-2,CASSSGTGGVYEQFF
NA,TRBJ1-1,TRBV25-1,CASSELGFNTEAFF
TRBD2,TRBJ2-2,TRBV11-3,CASSPSGGRNTGELFF
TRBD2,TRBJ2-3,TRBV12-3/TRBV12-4,CASSSGTSGGPAVDTQYF
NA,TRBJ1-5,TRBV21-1,CASSKPGCPGTGYSNQPQHF
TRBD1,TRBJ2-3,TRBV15,CATSRAPGDRSSTDTQYF
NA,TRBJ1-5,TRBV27,CASSSSRWASYSNQPQHF
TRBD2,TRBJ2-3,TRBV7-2,CASSLAVAGGPDTQYF
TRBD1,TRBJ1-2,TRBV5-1,CASSPGQGRDGCTF
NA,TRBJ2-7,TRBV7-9,CASSLDPGMEQYF
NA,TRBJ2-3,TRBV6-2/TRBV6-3,CASSYSWDPSTDTQYF
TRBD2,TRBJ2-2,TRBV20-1,CSARDLERDSTGELFF
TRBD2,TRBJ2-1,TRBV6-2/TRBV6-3,CASSYSATSGSYEQFF
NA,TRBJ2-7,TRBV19,CASSTLLAGLQPYGQYF
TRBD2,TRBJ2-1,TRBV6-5,CASSYDGGDFNEQFF
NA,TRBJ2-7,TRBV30,CAWSLGSYEQYF
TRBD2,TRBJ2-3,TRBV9,CASSTGGLAADTQYF
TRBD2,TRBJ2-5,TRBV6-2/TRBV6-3,CASSYAGLAGRGTQHF
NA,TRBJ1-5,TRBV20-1,CSARDLQNQPQHF
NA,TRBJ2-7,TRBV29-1,CSVRPQGNPYEQYF
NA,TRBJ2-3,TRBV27,CASRPSRASTDTQYF
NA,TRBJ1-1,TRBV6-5,CASSYGPYTEAFF
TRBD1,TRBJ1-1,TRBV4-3,CASSQDRTGANTEAFF
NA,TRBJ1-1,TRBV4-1,CASSQSLGLNTEAFF
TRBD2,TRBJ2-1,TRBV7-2,CASSLAGGTSGRGNEQFF
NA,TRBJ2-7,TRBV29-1,CSVEGSGMYEQYF
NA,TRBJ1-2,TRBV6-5,CASSYSRDGTREGGYTF
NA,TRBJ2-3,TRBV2,CASSEALLIGTTDTQYF
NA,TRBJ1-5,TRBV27,CASSPRVESSNQPQHF